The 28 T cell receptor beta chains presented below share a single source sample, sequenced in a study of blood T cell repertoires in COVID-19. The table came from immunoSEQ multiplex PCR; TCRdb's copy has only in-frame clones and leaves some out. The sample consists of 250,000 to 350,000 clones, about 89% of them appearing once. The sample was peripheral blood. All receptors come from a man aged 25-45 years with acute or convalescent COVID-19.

CDR3 coding DNA: TGTGCCAGCAGCCCCGTAGCGGGAGCGCGGGATGAGCAGTTCTTC. Translation: CASSPVAGARDEQFF. The chain recombines TRBV5-5 with TRBJ2-1; 9 nucleotides line up with TRBD2. V lost 4 bases, J lost 8 bases, and 10 bases stayed unmatched. This CDR3 contains 15 residues. Per germline, CDR1 SGHKS and CDR2 YYEKEE (reference sequence).

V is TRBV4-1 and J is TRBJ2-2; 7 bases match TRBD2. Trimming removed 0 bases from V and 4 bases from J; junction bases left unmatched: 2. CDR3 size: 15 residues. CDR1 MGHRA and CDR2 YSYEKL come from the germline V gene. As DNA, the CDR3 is TGCGCCAGCAGCCAAGATGTAGCGGGCACCGGGGAGCTGTTTTTT. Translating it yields CASSQDVAGTGELFF.

CDR3 nucleotides: TGTGCCAGCAGCATCGGACAGGGAAGTTCACCCCTCCACTTT. This translates into CASSIGQGSSPLHF. The chain has TRBV6-6 and TRBJ1-6; TRBD1 aligns across 8 bases. Germline CDR1 reads MNHNY; CDR2 reads SVGAGI (reference sequence). The CDR3 is made up of 14 amino acids. Losses at the gene ends were 6 bases for V and 9 bases for J; bases not matched to a gene: 7.

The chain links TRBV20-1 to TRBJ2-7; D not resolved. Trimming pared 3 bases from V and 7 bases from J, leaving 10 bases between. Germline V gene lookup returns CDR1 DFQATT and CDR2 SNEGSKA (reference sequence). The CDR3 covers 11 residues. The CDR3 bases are TGCAGTGCTAGCCACAATTTAGAGCAGTACTTC. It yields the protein CSASHNLEQYF.

The CDR3 coding sequence is TGTGCCAGCAGCTCGGGACAGGGCCTCTATGGCTACACCTTC. Its translation is CASSSGQGLYGYTF. This sequence joins TRBV5-5 and TRBJ1-2, with TRBD1 matching 9 bases. V lost 3 bases, J lost 4 bases, and 4 bases stayed unmatched. The CDR3 contains 14 residues. Germline V lookup: CDR1 SGHKS, CDR2 YYEKEE (reference sequence).

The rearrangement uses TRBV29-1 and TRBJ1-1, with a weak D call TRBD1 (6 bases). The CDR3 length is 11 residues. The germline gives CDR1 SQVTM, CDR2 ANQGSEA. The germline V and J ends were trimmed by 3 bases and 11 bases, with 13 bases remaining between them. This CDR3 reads CSVDEGGFAFF. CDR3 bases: TGCAGCGTTGACGAGGGGGGGTTCGCTTTCTTT.

CDR3 nucleotides: TGCGCCAGCAGCCAAGATCAGGGACAACCCTATAGCAATCAGCCCCAGCATTTT. This codes for CASSQDQGQPYSNQPQHF. The chain joins TRBV4-1 to TRBJ1-5, with D perhaps TRBD1 (6 bases). V lost 0 bases and J lost 0, with 15 bases in between. Germline-derived CDR1 and CDR2 are MGHRA and YSYEKL. The CDR3 is 18 amino acids.

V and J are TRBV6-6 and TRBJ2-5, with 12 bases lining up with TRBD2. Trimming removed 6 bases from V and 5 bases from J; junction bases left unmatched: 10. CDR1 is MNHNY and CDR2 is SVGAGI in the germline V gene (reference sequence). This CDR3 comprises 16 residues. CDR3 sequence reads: CASRPGLAGNMETQYF. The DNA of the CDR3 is TGTGCCAGCAGACCAGGACTAGCGGGAAATATGGAGACCCAGTACTTC.

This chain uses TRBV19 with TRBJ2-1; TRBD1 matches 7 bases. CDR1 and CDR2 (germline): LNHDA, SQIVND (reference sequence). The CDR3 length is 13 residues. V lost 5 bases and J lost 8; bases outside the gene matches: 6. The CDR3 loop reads CASSPTGDHEQFF. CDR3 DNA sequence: TGTGCCAGTAGTCCCACAGGGGACCATGAGCAGTTCTTC.

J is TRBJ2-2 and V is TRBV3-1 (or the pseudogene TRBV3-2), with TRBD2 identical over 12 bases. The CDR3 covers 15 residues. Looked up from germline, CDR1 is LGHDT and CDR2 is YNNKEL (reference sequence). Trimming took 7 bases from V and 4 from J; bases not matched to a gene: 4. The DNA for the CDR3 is TGTGCCAGCACCTTGGGACTAGCGGGCACCGGGGAGCTGTTTTTT. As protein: CASTLGLAGTGELFF.

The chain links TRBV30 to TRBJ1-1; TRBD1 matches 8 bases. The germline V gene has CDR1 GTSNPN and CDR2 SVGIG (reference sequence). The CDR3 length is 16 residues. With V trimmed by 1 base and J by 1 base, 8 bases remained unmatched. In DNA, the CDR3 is TGTGCCTGGAGTGCTGGCCTCGACAGGGGGAACACTGAAGCTTTCTTT. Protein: CAWSAGLDRGNTEAFF.

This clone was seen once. For the CDR3, the DNA is TGTGCCAGCAGCCCTTGGACAGCGAACACTGAAGCTTTCTTT. Protein sequence: CASSPWTANTEAFF. The rearrangement joins TRBV2 to TRBJ1-1, with D perhaps TRBD1 (6 bases). The germline gives CDR1 SNHLY, CDR2 FYNNEI. Trimming removed 6 bases at V and 1 base at J, with 12 bases between. The CDR3 has 14 amino acids. The variable domain in full, completed from reference TRBV2 and TRBJ1-1, reads EPEVTQTPSHQVTQMGQEVILRCVPISNHLYFYWYRQILGQKVEFLVSFYNNEISEKSEIFDDQFSVERPDGSNFTLKIRSTKLEDSAMYFCASSPWTANTEAFFGQGTRLTVV.

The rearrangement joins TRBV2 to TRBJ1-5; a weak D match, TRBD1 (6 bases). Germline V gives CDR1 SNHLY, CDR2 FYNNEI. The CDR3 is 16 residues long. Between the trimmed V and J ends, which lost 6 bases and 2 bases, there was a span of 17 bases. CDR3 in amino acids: CASRGEQGKGNQPQHF. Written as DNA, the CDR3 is TGTGCCAGCAGGGGCGAACAGGGAAAAGGCAATCAGCCCCAGCATTTT.

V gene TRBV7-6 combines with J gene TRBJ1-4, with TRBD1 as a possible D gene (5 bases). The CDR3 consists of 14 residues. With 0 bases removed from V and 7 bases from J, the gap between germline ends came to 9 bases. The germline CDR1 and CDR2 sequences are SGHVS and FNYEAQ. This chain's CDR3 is CASSLAGTREKLFF. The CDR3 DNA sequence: TGTGCCAGCAGCTTAGCGGGGACTCGTGAAAAACTGTTTTTT.

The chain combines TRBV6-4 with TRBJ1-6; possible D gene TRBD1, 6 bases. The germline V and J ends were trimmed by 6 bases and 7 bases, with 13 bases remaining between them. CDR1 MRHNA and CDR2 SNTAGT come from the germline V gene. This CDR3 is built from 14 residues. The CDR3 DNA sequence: TGTGCCAGCAGCAGCAGGGGAGGGAATTCACCCCTCCACTTT. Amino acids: CASSSRGGNSPLHF.

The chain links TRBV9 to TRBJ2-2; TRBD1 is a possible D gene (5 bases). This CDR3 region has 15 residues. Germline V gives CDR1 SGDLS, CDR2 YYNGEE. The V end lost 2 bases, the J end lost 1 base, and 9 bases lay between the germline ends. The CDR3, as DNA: TGTGCCAGCAGCGTGAACAGGATGAACACCGGGGAGCTGTTTTTT. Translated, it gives CASSVNRMNTGELFF.

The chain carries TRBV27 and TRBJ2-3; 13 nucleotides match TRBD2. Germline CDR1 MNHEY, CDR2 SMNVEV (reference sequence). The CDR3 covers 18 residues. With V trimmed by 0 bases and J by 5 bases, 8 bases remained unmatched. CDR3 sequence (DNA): TGTGCCAGCAGTTTATCCGGGACTAGCGGGATTCGGAAAGATACGCAGTATTTT. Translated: CASSLSGTSGIRKDTQYF.

CDR3 sequence reads: CASSSRTGGNQPQHF. CDR3 nucleotide sequence: TGTGCCAGCAGTTCCCGGACAGGGGGCAATCAGCCCCAGCATTTT. This chain joins TRBV28 and TRBJ1-5; TRBD1 matches at 9 bases. The CDR3 runs 15 residues. V shed 4 bases and J 2 bases; nucleotides not matched to a gene: 3. Per germline, CDR1 MDHEN and CDR2 SYDVKM.

CDR3 loop: CASSVSGAYEQYF. DNA of the CDR3: TGTGCCAGCAGTGTCAGCGGGGCCTACGAGCAGTACTTC. This chain joins TRBV12-3 or TRBV12-4 and TRBJ2-7, with 7 bases aligning to TRBD2. CDR3 length: 13 amino acids. V was clipped by 5 bases and J by 2 bases; unmatched bases: 3.

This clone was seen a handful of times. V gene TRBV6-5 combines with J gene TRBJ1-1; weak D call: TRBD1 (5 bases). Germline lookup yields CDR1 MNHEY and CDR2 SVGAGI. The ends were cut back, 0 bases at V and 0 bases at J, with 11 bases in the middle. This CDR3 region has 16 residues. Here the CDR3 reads CASSYSGGFMNTEAFF. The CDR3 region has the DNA TGTGCCAGCAGTTACTCGGGGGGGTTCATGAACACTGAAGCTTTCTTT.

CDR3 bases: TGTGCCTGGGACAGGTCTGGGGCCAACGTCCTGACTTTC. This gives the protein CAWDRSGANVLTF. The genes are TRBV30 and TRBJ2-6; tentative D call: TRBD1 (6 bases). The V end was cut by 5 bases, the J end by 1 base, with 6 bases between. This CDR3 comprises 13 residues. The germline V gene has CDR1 GTSNPN and CDR2 SVGIG (reference sequence).

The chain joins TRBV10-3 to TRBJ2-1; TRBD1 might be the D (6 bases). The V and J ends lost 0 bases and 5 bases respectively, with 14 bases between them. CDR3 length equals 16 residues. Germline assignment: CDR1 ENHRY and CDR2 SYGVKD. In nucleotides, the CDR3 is TGTGCCATCAGTGAGTCGATATCAGGGGCCCACAATGAGCAGTTCTTC. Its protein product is CAISESISGAHNEQFF.

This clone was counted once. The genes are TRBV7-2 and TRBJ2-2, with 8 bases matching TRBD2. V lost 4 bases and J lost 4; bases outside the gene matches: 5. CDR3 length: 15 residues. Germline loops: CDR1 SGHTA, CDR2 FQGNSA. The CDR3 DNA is TGTGCCAGCAGCTGGCGGGGGGCGAGCACCGGGGAGCTGTTTTTT. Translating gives CASSWRGASTGELFF.

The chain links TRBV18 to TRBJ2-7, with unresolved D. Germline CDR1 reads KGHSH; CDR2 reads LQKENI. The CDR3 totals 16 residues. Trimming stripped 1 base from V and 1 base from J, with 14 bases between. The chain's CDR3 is CASSPLRKTHSYEQYF. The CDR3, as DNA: TGTGCCAGCTCACCACTAAGAAAGACACATTCCTACGAGCAGTACTTC.

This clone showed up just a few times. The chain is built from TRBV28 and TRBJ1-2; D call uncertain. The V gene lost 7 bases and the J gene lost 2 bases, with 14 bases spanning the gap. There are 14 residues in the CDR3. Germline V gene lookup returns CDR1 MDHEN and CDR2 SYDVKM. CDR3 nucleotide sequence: TGTGCCAGCACGGGGAGACGCAGGAACTATGGCTACACCTTC. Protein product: CASTGRRRNYGYTF.

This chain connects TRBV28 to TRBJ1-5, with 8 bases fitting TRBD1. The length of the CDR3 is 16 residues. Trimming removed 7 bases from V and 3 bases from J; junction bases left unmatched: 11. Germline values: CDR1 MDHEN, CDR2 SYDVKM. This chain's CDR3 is CASTQRQGNSNQPQHF. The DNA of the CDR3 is TGTGCCAGCACCCAGAGACAGGGGAACTCCAATCAGCCCCAGCATTTT.

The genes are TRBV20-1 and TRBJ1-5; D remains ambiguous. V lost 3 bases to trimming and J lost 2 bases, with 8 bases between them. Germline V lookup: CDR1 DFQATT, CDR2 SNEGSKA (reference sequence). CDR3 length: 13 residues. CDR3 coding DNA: TGCAGTGCTAGTGGGCAGGGCAATCAGCCCCAGCATTTT. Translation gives CSASGQGNQPQHF.

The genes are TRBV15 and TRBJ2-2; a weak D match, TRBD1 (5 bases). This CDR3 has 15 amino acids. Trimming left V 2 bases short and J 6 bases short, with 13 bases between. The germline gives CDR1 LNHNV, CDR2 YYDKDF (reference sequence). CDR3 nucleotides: TGTGCCACCAGCAGAAGACAGTTAGAGTCCGGGGAGCTGTTTTTT. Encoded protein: CATSRRQLESGELFF.